This TCR beta chain stems from a study of shared clonotypes between healthy human individuals. General study findings and limits: Rarefaction gave evidence that sorted-subset sequencing remained incomplete despite large depth.

Cells designated naive CD8 were CD45RO-negative and were positively selected for CCR7, with terminally differentiated effector memory CD45RA+ cells excluded. Among the donors, all were Caucasian adults who lived in Nashville, Tennessee. Worth noting for this clone: Its antigen remains unidentified.

As originally analysed: Junction-only immunoSEQ sequences carried no quality scores, so filtering differed. The method was immunoSEQ multiplex PCR; TCRdb's version includes in-frame clones alone and lacks a portion of them. That table gives V, J and clone size, and the DNA gave D and trimming. The top ten clones hold around 0.12% of a sample with hundreds of thousands of clones, approximately 95% of them seen once. The CDR3 runs 15 residues. V lost 2 bases and J 2 bases, leaving 10 bases between the germline ends. Per the germline V gene, CDR1 is MNHEY and CDR2 is SMNVEV (reference sequence). This rearrangement joins TRBV27 to TRBJ2-1, with D unresolved. The TCR originated in a woman under 40 in good health. The sequencing input was naive CD8+ T cells sorted from blood. The CDR3: CASSLGPPTYNEQFF. CDR3 DNA: TGTGCCAGCAGTTTAGGGCCTCCCACCTACAATGAGCAGTTCTTC.